The 2 T cell receptor beta chains reported below all come from one sample, sequenced in a study of vaccination effects on CD4 cells after COVID-19. Prior to sequencing, the ViraFEST assay stimulated PBMC with viral peptide pools, which expanded the antigen-specific CD4+ T cells. At the end of 10 days of culture, CD4+ T cells were isolated. Each vaccine recipient was nucleocapsid antibody negative and had no prior SARS-CoV-2 infection. Measured with immunoSEQ multiplex PCR; TCRdb has only the in-frame clones, and not every one. The sample yields 41,000 or so clones, approximately 80% seen once. No antigens are known for them. Sequencing was performed on CD4+ T cells from PBMCs cultured with HCoV-NL63 spike peptides, taken before COVID-19 vaccination. These receptor sequences come from a human donor who received a COVID-19 vaccine.

This chain uses TRBV7-8 with TRBJ2-2, with a weak D call TRBD2 (6 bases). Trimming pared 1 base from V and 6 bases from J, leaving 12 bases between. CDR3 length equals 15 residues. Germline values: CDR1 SGHVS, CDR2 FQNEAQ. This chain's CDR3 is CASSLVGGFPGELFF. The CDR3 bases are TGTGCCAGCAGCTTAGTGGGAGGATTTCCCGGGGAGCTGTTTTTT.

The chain uses TRBV7-8 and TRBJ1-2, with D possibly matching TRBD1 (6 bases). The CDR3 spans 14 residues. Germline V lookup: CDR1 SGHVS, CDR2 FQNEAQ. The V gene lost 5 bases and the J gene lost 3 bases, with 13 bases spanning the gap. The CDR3 spells CASSLRGRDYGYTF. The CDR3 DNA is TGTGCCAGCAGCCTCCGGGGGCGCGACTATGGCTACACCTTC.